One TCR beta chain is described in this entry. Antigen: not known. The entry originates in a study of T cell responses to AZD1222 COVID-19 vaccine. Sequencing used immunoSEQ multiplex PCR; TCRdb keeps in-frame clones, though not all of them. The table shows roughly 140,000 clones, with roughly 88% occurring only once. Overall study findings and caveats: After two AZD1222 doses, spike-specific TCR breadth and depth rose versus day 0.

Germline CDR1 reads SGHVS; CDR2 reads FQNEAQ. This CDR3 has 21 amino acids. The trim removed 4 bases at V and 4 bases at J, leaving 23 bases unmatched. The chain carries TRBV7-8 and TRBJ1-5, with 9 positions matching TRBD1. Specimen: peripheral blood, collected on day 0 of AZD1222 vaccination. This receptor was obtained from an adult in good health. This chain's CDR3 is CASSSSTGGPNVGGGNQPQHF. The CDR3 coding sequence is TGTGCCAGCAGCTCGAGTACAGGGGGCCCCAATGTGGGCGGGGGTAATCAGCCCCAGCATTTT.